The source of this T cell receptor beta chain is a study of memory CD4+ T cells and cytomegalovirus serostatus. Study-wide background: Of the healthy Belgian adults, 9 were CMV seropositive and 20 to 30 seronegative.

Profiled with immunoSEQ multiplex PCR; TCRdb holds only in-frame clones, not every one. Of about 25,000 clones in the sample, about 71% were seen once. Study-wide findings and caveats: Suggested: most of the CMV-linked TCR signature lies in CD4+ memory cells. Each of approximately 63 CMV-associated TCRbeta sequences occurred in one to five individuals.

About this clone: Its antigen is as yet unknown.

The sort gate was single viable CD3+CD4+CD8-CD45RO+ cells for memory CD4+ T cells. Donors' CMV status reflects serum IgG against pp150, pp28, p38, p52. This clonotype was sampled from an adult in good health and CMV-seronegative. Source material: memory CD4+ T cells from blood.

The CDR3 DNA reads as TGCAGCGTTGCGGGAGTGGGAACAGATACGCAGTATTTT. This encodes CSVAGVGTDTQYF. The chain couples TRBV29-1 to TRBJ2-3; D possibly corresponds to TRBD2 (6 bases). CDR1 and CDR2 (germline): SQVTM, ANQGSEA. V gave up 4 bases and J gave up 3 bases, with 11 bases separating them. The CDR3 contains 13 residues.